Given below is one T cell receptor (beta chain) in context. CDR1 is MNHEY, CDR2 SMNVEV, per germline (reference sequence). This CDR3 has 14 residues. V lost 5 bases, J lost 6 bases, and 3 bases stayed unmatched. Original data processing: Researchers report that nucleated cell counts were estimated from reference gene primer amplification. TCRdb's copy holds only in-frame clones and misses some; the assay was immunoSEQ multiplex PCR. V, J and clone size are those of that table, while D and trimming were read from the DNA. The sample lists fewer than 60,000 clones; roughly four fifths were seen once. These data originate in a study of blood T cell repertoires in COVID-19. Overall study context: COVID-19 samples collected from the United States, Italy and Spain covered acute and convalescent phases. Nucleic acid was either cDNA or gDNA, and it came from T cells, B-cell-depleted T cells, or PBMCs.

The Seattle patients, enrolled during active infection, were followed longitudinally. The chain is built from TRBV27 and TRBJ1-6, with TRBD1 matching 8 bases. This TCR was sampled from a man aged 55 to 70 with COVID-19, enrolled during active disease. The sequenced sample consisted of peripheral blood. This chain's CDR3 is CASSQGQVNSPLHF. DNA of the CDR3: TGTGCCAGCAGTCAGGGACAGGTTAATTCACCCCTCCACTTT.